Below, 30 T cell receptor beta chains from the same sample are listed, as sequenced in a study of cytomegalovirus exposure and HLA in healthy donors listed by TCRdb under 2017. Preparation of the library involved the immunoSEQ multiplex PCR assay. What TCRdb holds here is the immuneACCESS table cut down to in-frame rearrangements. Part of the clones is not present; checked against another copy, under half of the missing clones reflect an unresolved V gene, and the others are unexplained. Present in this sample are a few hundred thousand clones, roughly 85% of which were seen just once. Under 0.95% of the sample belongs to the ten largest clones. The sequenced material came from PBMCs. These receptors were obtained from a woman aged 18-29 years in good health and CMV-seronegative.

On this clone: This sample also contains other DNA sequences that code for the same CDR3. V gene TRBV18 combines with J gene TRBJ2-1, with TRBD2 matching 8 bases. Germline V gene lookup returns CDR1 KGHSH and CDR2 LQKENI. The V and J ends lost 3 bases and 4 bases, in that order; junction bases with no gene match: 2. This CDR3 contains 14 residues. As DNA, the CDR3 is TGTGCCAGCTCACCGCAGCGGGGGTACAATGAGCAGTTCTTC. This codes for CASSPQRGYNEQFF.

The CDR3 protein is CASSPGGMQAFF. The CDR3 nucleotides are TGTGCCAGCAGTCCGGGGGGTATGCAAGCTTTCTTT. This chain links TRBV6-6 with TRBJ1-1, with TRBD1 as a possible D gene (5 bases). This CDR3 region has 12 residues. Germline CDR1 reads MNHNY; CDR2 reads SVGAGI (reference sequence). V lost 5 bases to trimming and J lost 9 bases, with 13 bases between them.

The CDR3 is CASSSGGYAYEQYF. CDR3 sequence (DNA): TGTGCCAGTAGTTCGGGCGGGTACGCCTACGAGCAGTACTTC. The chain couples TRBV19 to TRBJ2-7; a weak D match, TRBD2 (5 bases). CDR1 is LNHDA and CDR2 is SQIVND in the germline V gene (reference sequence). Trimming cost V 5 bases and J 2 bases, with 13 bases left between them. This CDR3 is built from 14 residues.

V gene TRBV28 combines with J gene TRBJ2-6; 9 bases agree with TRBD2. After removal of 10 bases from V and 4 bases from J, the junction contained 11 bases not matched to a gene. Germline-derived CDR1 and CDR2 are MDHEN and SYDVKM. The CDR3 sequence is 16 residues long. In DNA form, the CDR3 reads TGTGCCATCCGGACTAGCGATCTAATCGGGGCCAACGTCCTGACTTTC. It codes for CAIRTSDLIGANVLTF.

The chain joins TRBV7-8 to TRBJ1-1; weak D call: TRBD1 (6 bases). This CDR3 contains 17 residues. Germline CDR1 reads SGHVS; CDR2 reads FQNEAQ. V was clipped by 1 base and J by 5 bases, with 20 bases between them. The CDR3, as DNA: TGTGCCAGCAGCTTAGGTCGGACAGTAACCCCCCAGACTGAAGCTTTCTTT. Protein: CASSLGRTVTPQTEAFF.

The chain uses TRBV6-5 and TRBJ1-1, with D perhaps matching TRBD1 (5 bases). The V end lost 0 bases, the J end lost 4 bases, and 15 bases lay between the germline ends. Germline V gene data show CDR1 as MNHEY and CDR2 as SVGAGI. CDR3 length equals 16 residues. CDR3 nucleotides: TGTGCCAGCAGTTACTCGAATTTCAGGAGGGGCACTGAAGCTTTCTTT. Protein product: CASSYSNFRRGTEAFF.

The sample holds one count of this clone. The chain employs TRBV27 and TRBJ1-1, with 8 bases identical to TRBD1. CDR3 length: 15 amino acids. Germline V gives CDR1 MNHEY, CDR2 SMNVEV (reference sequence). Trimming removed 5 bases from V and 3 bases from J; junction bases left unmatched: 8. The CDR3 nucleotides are TGTGCCAGCAGTAATCCAGGGGGCTGGGACACTGAAGCTTTCTTT. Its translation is CASSNPGGWDTEAFF.

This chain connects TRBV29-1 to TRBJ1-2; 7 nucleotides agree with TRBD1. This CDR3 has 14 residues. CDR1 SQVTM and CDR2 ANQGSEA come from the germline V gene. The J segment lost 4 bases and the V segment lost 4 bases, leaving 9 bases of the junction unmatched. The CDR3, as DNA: TGCAGCGTTGGCCCCGGGACAGCAACCTATGGCTACACCTTC. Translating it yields CSVGPGTATYGYTF.

CDR3 sequence (DNA): TGTGCCAGCAGTTCCTATGCCGGGACAGTGAACACTGAAGCTTTCTTT. It is translated as CASSSYAGTVNTEAFF. This rearrangement joins TRBV27 to TRBJ1-1; TRBD1 agrees at 7 bases. The CDR3 has 16 amino acids. Germline V gene lookup returns CDR1 MNHEY and CDR2 SMNVEV (reference sequence). The V gene end was trimmed by 4 bases and the J gene end by 0 bases; junction bases not matched to a gene: 8.

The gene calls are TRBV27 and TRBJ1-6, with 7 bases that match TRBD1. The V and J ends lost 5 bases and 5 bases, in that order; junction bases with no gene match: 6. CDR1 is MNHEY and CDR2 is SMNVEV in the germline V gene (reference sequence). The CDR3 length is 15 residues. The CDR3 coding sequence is TGTGCCAGCAGTCCCCGGACAGGCCATAATTCACCCCTCCACTTT. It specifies CASSPRTGHNSPLHF.

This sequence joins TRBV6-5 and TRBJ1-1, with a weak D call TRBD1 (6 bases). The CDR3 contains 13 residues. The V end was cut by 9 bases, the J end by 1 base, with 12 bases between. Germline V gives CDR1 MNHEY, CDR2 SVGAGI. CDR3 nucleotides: TGTGCCAGTAGCAGGGGCTCGAACACTGAAGCTTTCTTT. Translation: CASSRGSNTEAFF.

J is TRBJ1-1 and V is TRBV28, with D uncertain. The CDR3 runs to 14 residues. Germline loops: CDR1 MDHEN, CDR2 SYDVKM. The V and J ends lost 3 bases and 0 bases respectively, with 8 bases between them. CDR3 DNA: TGTGCCAGCAGTTTTTTGACATTGAACACTGAAGCTTTCTTT. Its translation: CASSFLTLNTEAFF.

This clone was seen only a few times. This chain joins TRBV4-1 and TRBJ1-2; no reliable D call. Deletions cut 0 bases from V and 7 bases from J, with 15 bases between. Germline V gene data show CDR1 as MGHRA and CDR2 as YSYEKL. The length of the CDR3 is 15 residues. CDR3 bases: TGCGCCAGCAGCCAAGACGTTGTTTTGGTCAGTGGCTACACCTTC. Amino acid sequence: CASSQDVVLVSGYTF.

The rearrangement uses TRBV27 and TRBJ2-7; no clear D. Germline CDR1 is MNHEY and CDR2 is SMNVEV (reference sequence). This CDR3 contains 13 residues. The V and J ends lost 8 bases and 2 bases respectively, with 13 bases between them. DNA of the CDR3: TGTGCCAGCGCCCTCCGGGTTACCTACGAGCAGTACTTC. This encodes CASALRVTYEQYF.

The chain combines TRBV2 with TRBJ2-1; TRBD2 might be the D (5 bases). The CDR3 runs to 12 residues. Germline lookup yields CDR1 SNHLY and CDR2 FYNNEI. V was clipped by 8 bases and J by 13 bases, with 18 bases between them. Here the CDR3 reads CASAAVAFPQFF. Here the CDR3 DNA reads TGTGCCAGCGCCGCCGTAGCGTTTCCCCAGTTCTTC.

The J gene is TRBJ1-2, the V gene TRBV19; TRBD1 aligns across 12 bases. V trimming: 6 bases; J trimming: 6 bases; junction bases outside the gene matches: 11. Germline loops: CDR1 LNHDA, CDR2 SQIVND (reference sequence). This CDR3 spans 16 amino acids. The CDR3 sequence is CASSAPRDRGRDGYTF. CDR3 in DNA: TGTGCCAGTAGCGCCCCCCGGGACAGGGGGCGCGATGGCTACACCTTC. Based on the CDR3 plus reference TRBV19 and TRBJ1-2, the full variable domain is DGGITQSPKYLFRKEGQNVTLSCEQNLNHDAMYWYRQDPGQGLRLIYYSQIVNDFQKGDIAEGYSVSREKKESFPLTVTSAQKNPTAFYLCASSAPRDRGRDGYTFGSGTRLTVV.

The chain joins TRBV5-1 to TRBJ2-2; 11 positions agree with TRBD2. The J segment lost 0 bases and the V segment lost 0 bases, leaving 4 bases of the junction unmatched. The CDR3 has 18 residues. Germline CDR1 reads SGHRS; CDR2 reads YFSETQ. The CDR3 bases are TGCGCCAGCAGCTTGGCCCCGGGACTAGCGGCGAACACCGGGGAGCTGTTTTTT. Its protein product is CASSLAPGLAANTGELFF. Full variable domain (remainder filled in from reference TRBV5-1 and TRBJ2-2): KAGVTQTPRYLIKTRGQQVTLSCSPISGHRSVSWYQQTPGQGLQFLFEYFSETQRNKGNFPGRFSGRQFSNSRSEMNVSTLELGDSALYLCASSLAPGLAANTGELFFGEGSRLTVL.

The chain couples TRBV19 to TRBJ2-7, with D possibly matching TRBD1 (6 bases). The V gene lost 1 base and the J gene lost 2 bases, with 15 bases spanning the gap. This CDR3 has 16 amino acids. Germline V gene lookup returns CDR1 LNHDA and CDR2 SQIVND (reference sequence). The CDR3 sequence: CASSIASYRVPYEQYF. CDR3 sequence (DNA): TGTGCCAGTAGTATAGCGTCATACAGGGTTCCCTACGAGCAGTACTTC.

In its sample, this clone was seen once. CDR3 nucleotide sequence: TGTGCCAGTACCTTACGGGCGGGGGCCACAGATACGCAGTATTTT. Translation: CASTLRAGATDTQYF. The V gene is TRBV19, the J gene TRBJ2-3, with a tentative D call TRBD2 (7 bases). Trimming left V 7 bases short and J 2 bases short, with 16 bases between. Per the germline V gene, CDR1 is LNHDA and CDR2 is SQIVND (reference sequence). This CDR3 is built from 15 residues.

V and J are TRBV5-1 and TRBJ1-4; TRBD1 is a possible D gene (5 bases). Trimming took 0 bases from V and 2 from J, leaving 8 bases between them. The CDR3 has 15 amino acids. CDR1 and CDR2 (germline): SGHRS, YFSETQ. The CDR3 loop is CASSLAGGTNEKLFF. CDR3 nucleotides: TGCGCCAGCAGCTTGGCCGGGGGGACTAATGAAAAACTGTTTTTT.

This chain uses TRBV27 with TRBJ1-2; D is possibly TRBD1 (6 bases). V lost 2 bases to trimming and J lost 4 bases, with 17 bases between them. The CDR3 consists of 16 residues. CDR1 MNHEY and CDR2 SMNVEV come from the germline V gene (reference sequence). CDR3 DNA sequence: TGTGCCAGCAGTTTAGAGACAGGCAGCCCTTTCTATGGCTACACCTTC. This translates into CASSLETGSPFYGYTF.

DNA of the CDR3: TGTGCCAGCAGCTTTGGGGGCTGGGATGAGCAGTTCTTC. Translation gives CASSFGGWDEQFF. The genes are TRBV13 and TRBJ2-1; weak D call: TRBD1 (6 bases). Germline loops: CDR1 PRHDT, CDR2 FYEKMQ (reference sequence). This CDR3 comprises 13 residues. V shed 3 bases and J shed 8 bases, with 11 bases lying between them.

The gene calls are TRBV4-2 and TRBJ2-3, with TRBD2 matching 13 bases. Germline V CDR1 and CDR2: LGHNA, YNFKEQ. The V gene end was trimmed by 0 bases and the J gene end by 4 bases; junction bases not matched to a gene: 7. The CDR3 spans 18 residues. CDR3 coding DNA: TGTGCCAGCAGCCAAGAGCCACCCGGGACTAGCGGGGCAGATACGCAGTATTTT. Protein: CASSQEPPGTSGADTQYF.

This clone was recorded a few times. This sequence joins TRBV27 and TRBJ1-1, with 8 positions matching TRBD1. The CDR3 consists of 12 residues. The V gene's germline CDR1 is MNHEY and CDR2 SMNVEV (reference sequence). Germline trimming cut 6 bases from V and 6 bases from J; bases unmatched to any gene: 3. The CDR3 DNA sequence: TGTGCCAGCAGGGACAGGGACGCTGAAGCTTTCTTT. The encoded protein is CASRDRDAEAFF.

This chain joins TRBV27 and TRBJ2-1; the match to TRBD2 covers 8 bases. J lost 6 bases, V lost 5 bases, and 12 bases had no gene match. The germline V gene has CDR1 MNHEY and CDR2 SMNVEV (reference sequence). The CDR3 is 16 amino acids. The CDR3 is CASSHSAGGKGNEQFF. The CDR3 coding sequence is TGTGCCAGCAGTCACTCTGCGGGGGGAAAGGGCAATGAGCAGTTCTTC.

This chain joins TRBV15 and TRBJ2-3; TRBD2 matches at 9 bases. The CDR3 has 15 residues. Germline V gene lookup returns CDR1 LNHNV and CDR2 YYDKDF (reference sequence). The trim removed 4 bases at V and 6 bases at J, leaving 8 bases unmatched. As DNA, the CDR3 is TGTGCCACCAGCAACTGGCGGGAGGGCCCCGATACGCAGTATTTT. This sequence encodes CATSNWREGPDTQYF.

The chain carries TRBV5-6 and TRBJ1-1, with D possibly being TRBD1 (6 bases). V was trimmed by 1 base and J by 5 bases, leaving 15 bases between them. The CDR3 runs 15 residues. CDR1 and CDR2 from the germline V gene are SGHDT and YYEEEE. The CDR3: CASSLYLGTRTEAFF. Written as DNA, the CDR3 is TGTGCCAGCAGCTTGTATCTGGGGACAAGGACTGAAGCTTTCTTT.

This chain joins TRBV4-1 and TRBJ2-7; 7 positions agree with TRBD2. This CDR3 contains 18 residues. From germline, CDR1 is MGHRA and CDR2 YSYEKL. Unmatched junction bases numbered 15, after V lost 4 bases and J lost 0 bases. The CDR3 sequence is CASSLKEVRGTNSYEQYF. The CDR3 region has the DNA TGCGCCAGCAGCCTAAAAGAAGTTAGAGGGACTAACTCCTACGAGCAGTACTTC.

The CDR3, as DNA: TGTGCCAGCAGTTTCTACGGGGGAACCACCGGGGAGCTGTTTTTT. This translates into CASSFYGGTTGELFF. This rearrangement joins TRBV28 to TRBJ2-2; tentative D call: TRBD2 (6 bases). CDR3 length: 15 amino acids. V lost 3 bases to trimming and J lost 4 bases, with 12 bases between them. Germline V gene lookup returns CDR1 MDHEN and CDR2 SYDVKM.

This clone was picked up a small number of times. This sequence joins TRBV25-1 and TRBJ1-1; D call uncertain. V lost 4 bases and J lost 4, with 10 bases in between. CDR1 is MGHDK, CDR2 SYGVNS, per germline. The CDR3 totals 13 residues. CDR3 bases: TGTGCCAGCAGTGCGGTTTCGGGCACTGAAGCTTTCTTT. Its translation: CASSAVSGTEAFF.